This T cell receptor (beta chain) was retrieved from a study of T cell responses to AZD1222 COVID-19 vaccine. About the research overall: Second-dose intervals of approximately 4 or approximately 12 weeks were pooled.

The germline V and J ends were trimmed by 6 bases and 4 bases, with 21 bases remaining between them. CDR1 is SGHAT and CDR2 is FQNNGV in the germline V gene. This CDR3 has 16 residues. This clone appeared once. Generated by immunoSEQ multiplex PCR, the TCRdb table keeps only in-frame clones and is missing some. The top ten hold about 7% of the sample, which has about 130,000 clones, 75% to 95% seen once. The source material was peripheral blood, sampled on day 0 of AZD1222 vaccination. The receptor was derived from an adult in good health. The chain carries TRBV11-2 and TRBJ1-2; D remains unclear. The CDR3 DNA follows: TGTGCCAGCAGAGAAGAGGCGGGGAGAGGTATCTATGGCTACACCTTC. It is translated as CASREEAGRGIYGYTF. Filled out from reference TRBV11-2 and TRBJ1-2, the complete variable domain reads EAGVAQSPRYKIIEKRQSVAFWCNPISGHATLYWYQQILGQGPKLLIQFQNNGVVDDSQLPKDRFSAERLKGVDSTLKIQPAKLEDSAVYLCASREEAGRGIYGYTFGSGTRLTVV.